The 24 T cell receptor beta chains below all came from one sample that was sequenced in a study of blood T cells in healthy people across ages. The use of a sample-barcoded 5' primer and a J-beta primer mix characterized a second PCR of roughly 6 to 12 cycles. In TCRdb, the 5' RACE reads were re-called with MiXCR into one record per CDR3 protein. The profile shows roughly 500,000 distinct CDR3 sequences, 27% of them singletons. The sequenced sample consisted of blood. The receptors shown here come from a woman aged 70-85 years in good health.

V is TRBV18 and J is TRBJ2-7; 10 bases map to TRBD1. V lost 4 bases to trimming and J lost 5 bases; unmatched junction nucleotides: 11. Looked up from germline, CDR1 is KGHSH and CDR2 is LQKENI. This CDR3 is built from 16 residues. The chain's CDR3 is CASSLIRTGGIDEQYF. The CDR3 nucleotides are TGTGCCAGCTCACTCATAAGGACAGGGGGGATCGACGAGCAGTACTTC.

This clonotype was detected only a few times. CDR3 nucleotides: TGTGCCAGCAGACGACAGGGGGGAAATGAAAAACTGTTTTTT. This sequence encodes CASRRQGGNEKLFF. The chain carries TRBV2 and TRBJ1-4, with 9 bases aligning to TRBD1. The germline gives CDR1 SNHLY, CDR2 FYNNEI. V gave up 6 bases and J gave up 5 bases; unmatched junction bases: 4. The CDR3 consists of 14 residues. The whole variable domain, remainder taken from reference TRBV2 and TRBJ1-4, is EPEVTQTPSHQVTQMGQEVILRCVPISNHLYFYWYRQILGQKVEFLVSFYNNEISEKSEIFDDQFSVERPDGSNFTLKIRSTKLEDSAMYFCASRRQGGNEKLFFGSGTQLSVL.

This clonotype was seen a handful of times. A junction boundary mismatches the germline segment, possibly from a read error. This sequence joins TRBV27 and TRBJ2-5; 8 bases are a match to TRBD1. This CDR3 comprises 15 residues. CDR1 MNHEY and CDR2 SMNVEV come from the germline V gene (reference sequence). CDR3 coding DNA: TGTGCCAGCAGTTTAGGACAGGGCGGGCAAGAGACCCAATACTTC. Amino acids: CASSLGQGGQETQYF.

In its sample, this clonotype was seen a few times. The chain has TRBV12-3 or TRBV12-4 and TRBJ1-2; D may be TRBD1 (6 bases). The CDR3 runs to 13 residues. Trimming pared 7 bases from V and 13 bases from J, leaving 22 bases between. DNA for the CDR3: TGTGCCAGCACCCTGCTCCAGGGGCAGCCTTTCACCTTC. Translation gives CASTLLQGQPFTF.

The V call is TRBV23-1, the J call TRBJ1-2; perhaps TRBD1 as D (5 bases). TRBV23-1 counts as an open reading frame of uncertain function. This CDR3 is 14 amino acids long. The V end lost 9 bases, the J end lost 6 bases, and 20 bases lay between the germline ends. CDR3 nucleotide sequence: TGCGCCAGTAGTACAGGCGGGCGGCGTGATGGCTACACCTTC. This sequence encodes CASSTGGRRDGYTF.

The rearrangement uses TRBV20-1 and TRBJ2-7; D is unresolved. CDR1 is DFQATT and CDR2 is SNEGSKA in the germline V gene (reference sequence). The germline V and J ends were trimmed by 7 bases and 5 bases, with 15 bases remaining between them. This CDR3 has 12 residues. The chain's CDR3 is CSVGRGSDEQYF. The DNA for the CDR3 is TGCAGTGTTGGGCGCGGCTCGGACGAGCAGTACTTC.

This clonotype was observed many times. This chain links TRBV29-1 with TRBJ2-7, with D possibly TRBD2 on 6 matching bases. The CDR3 has 13 amino acids. CDR1 and CDR2 (germline): SQVTM, ANQGSEA. Trimming cost V 2 bases and J 5 bases, with 13 bases left between them. Here the CDR3 reads CSVELAGRNEQYF. The CDR3 bases are TGCAGCGTTGAATTGGCAGGGAGGAACGAGCAGTACTTC.

The rearrangement uses TRBV7-2 and TRBJ2-6, with D perhaps assigned TRBD1 or TRBD2 (5 bases each). The CDR3 is 16 residues long. Germline CDR1 is SGHTA and CDR2 is FQGNSA. Trimming took off 3 bases at V and 2 bases at J, with 11 bases between the two ends. CDR3 coding DNA: TGTGCCAGCAGCTTGCGGCCGGGGCCTGGGGCCAACGTCCTGACTTTC. This codes for CASSLRPGPGANVLTF.

The rearrangement uses TRBV10-3 and TRBJ1-3; TRBD1 agrees at 9 bases. Germline trimming cut 9 bases from V and 4 bases from J; bases unmatched to any gene: 22. Germline V gene data show CDR1 as ENHRY and CDR2 as SYGVKD. There are 19 residues in the CDR3. The CDR3 sequence: CAMRWALEIQGAGGNTIYF. The CDR3 DNA follows: TGTGCCATGCGATGGGCGTTGGAGATACAGGGGGCAGGAGGAAACACCATATATTTT.

The J gene is TRBJ1-3, the V gene TRBV7-2; D is unclear. With 5 bases removed from V and 3 bases from J, the gap between germline ends came to 11 bases. CDR1 and CDR2 (germline): SGHTA, FQGNSA. The CDR3 totals 14 residues. CDR3 region: CASSPGSGGNTIYF. In nucleotides, the CDR3 is TGTGCCAGCAGCCCCGGGTCCGGTGGAAACACCATATATTTT. The full variable domain, its missing parts supplied by reference TRBV7-2 and TRBJ1-3, is GAGVSQSPSNKVTEKGKDVELRCDPISGHTALYWYRQSLGQGLEFLIYFQGNSAPDKSGLPSDRFSAERTGGSVSTLTIQRTQQEDSAVYLCASSPGSGGNTIYFGEGSWLTVV.

There are a few counts of this clonotype. The chain couples TRBV7-9 to TRBJ2-3; no clear D. This CDR3 is built from 17 residues. Germline V gene sequence: CDR1 SEHNR, CDR2 FQNEAQ (reference sequence). V lost 2 bases to trimming and J lost 0 bases, with 15 bases between them. CDR3 loop: CASSLQVVLPSTDTQYF. The CDR3 DNA sequence: TGTGCCAGCAGCTTACAGGTGGTCCTTCCTAGCACAGATACGCAGTATTTT.

This clonotype was counted once. V gene TRBV6-1 combines with J gene TRBJ1-1; tentative D call: TRBD1 (5 bases). The CDR3 runs to 13 residues. V was clipped by 4 bases and J by 2 bases, with 8 bases between them. Germline CDR1 MNHNS, CDR2 SASEGT. CDR3 DNA sequence: TGTGCCAGCAGTGCCGACAGTAACACTGAAGCTTTCTTT. This sequence encodes CASSADSNTEAFF.

Only a few counts were recorded for this clonotype. V is TRBV11-2 and J is TRBJ2-3; D gene unclear. This CDR3 contains 12 residues. Per the germline V gene, CDR1 is SGHAT and CDR2 is FQNNGV. Between the trimmed V and J ends, which lost 5 bases and 7 bases, there was a span of 10 bases. In DNA form, the CDR3 reads TGTGCCAGCAGCCATCAGACAAATACGCAGTATTTT. Translated: CASSHQTNTQYF. The entire variable domain, with the rest obtained from reference TRBV11-2 and TRBJ2-3, is as follows: EAGVAQSPRYKIIEKRQSVAFWCNPISGHATLYWYQQILGQGPKLLIQFQNNGVVDDSQLPKDRFSAERLKGVDSTLKIQPAKLEDSAVYLCASSHQTNTQYFGPGTRLTVL.

The chain carries TRBV4-2 and TRBJ2-3; D remains unclear. Germline CDR1 reads LGHNA; CDR2 reads YNFKEQ. CDR3 length equals 15 residues. The V end was cut by 0 bases, the J end by 8 bases, with 15 bases between. This chain's CDR3 is CASSQDRALSPTQYF. For the CDR3, the DNA is TGTGCCAGCAGCCAAGATAGGGCGCTTTCCCCTACGCAGTATTTT.

The V gene is TRBV27, the J gene TRBJ2-1; a possible D gene is TRBD1 (6 bases). Trimming removed 6 bases from V and 0 bases from J, with 12 bases in between. Looked up from germline, CDR1 is MNHEY and CDR2 is SMNVEV (reference sequence). CDR3 size: 15 residues. In nucleotides, the CDR3 is TGTGCCAGCAGCGAGGCCAGGGGCTCCTACAATGAGCAGTTCTTC. Its translation: CASSEARGSYNEQFF.

The genes are TRBV6-6 and TRBJ1-4; D not resolved. Per the germline V gene, CDR1 is MNHNY and CDR2 is SVGAGI (reference sequence). V lost 7 bases and J lost 0, with 6 bases in between. This CDR3 has 13 amino acids. This chain's CDR3 is CASMVATNEKLFF. For the CDR3, the DNA is TGTGCCAGCATGGTGGCAACTAATGAAAAACTGTTTTTT.

This clonotype was detected only a few times. The chain is built from TRBV19 and TRBJ1-1; D possibly corresponds to TRBD1 (6 bases). Germline V gene sequence: CDR1 LNHDA, CDR2 SQIVND (reference sequence). The V end lost 8 bases, the J end lost 4 bases, and 11 bases lay between the germline ends. The CDR3 covers 12 residues. This chain's CDR3 is CASQGTFTEAFF. DNA for the CDR3: TGTGCCAGTCAGGGGACCTTCACTGAAGCTTTCTTT. The complete variable domain, with remaining parts taken from reference TRBV19 and TRBJ1-1, reads DGGITQSPKYLFRKEGQNVTLSCEQNLNHDAMYWYRQDPGQGLRLIYYSQIVNDFQKGDIAEGYSVSREKKESFPLTVTSAQKNPTAFYLCASQGTFTEAFFGQGTRLTVV.

The rearrangement joins TRBV7-9 to TRBJ1-2, with D possibly being TRBD1 (6 bases). Trimming removed 1 base at V and 8 bases at J, with 14 bases between. The CDR3 runs 14 residues. Per germline, CDR1 SEHNR and CDR2 FQNEAQ (reference sequence). CDR3: CASSLEQGIGGYTF. The CDR3 nucleotides are TGTGCCAGCAGCTTAGAACAGGGAATCGGAGGCTACACCTTC.

This clonotype was detected a few times. This chain connects TRBV19 to TRBJ1-2, with 9 positions matching TRBD1. Germline CDR1 is LNHDA and CDR2 is SQIVND (reference sequence). There are 16 residues in the CDR3. The junction had 8 bases not matched to a gene; V was cut back by 5 bases and J by 1 base. CDR3 amino acids: CASSSGTGTINYGYTF. CDR3 bases: TGTGCCAGTAGTTCGGGGACAGGGACAATTAACTATGGCTACACCTTC.

This sequence joins TRBV7-2 and TRBJ2-5, with 10 nucleotides matching TRBD2. The CDR3 runs to 15 residues. CDR1 SGHTA and CDR2 FQGNSA come from the germline V gene. V trimming: 4 bases; J trimming: 2 bases; junction bases outside the gene matches: 4. For the CDR3, the DNA is TGTGCCAGCAGCTCGGTTAGCGGGGGGCAAGAGACCCAGTACTTC. Its translation is CASSSVSGGQETQYF.

The V and J genes are TRBV7-9 and TRBJ2-1; D might be TRBD1 (5 bases). CDR1 is SEHNR and CDR2 is FQNEAQ in the germline V gene (reference sequence). The CDR3 has 12 residues. Trimming took 2 bases from V and 8 from J, leaving 7 bases between them. The CDR3 DNA reads as TGTGCCAGCAGCTTACAGGGCGATGAGCAGTTCTTC. This translates into CASSLQGDEQFF.

The chain uses TRBV7-2 and TRBJ2-3; D perhaps matches TRBD1 (5 bases). The CDR3 runs 15 residues. CDR1 is SGHTA and CDR2 is FQGNSA in the germline V gene. Trimming left V 10 bases short and J 0 bases short, with 17 bases between. CDR3 sequence: CATLAFWGSTDTQYF. The CDR3, as DNA: TGTGCCACTTTAGCTTTTTGGGGCAGCACAGATACGCAGTATTTT.

This clonotype was counted only a few times. The chain has TRBV20-1 and TRBJ2-5; 12 bases match TRBD2. V was clipped by 6 bases and J by 5 bases; unmatched bases: 7. Germline CDR1 reads DFQATT; CDR2 reads SNEGSKA (reference sequence). This CDR3 has 14 amino acids. The CDR3 DNA reads as TGCAGTGCGCTTCCGGGACTAGCGGGCGAGACCCAGTACTTC. This encodes CSALPGLAGETQYF.

This clonotype showed up just a few times. This chain connects TRBV11-2 to TRBJ2-1; 12 bases line up with TRBD2. The CDR3 runs to 17 residues. From germline, CDR1 is SGHAT and CDR2 FQNNGV. V shed 4 bases, J shed 2 bases, and the junction held 6 bases outside the gene matches. The CDR3 protein is CASSSLAGGTTYNEQFF. The CDR3 coding sequence is TGTGCCAGCAGCTCACTAGCGGGGGGCACAACCTACAATGAGCAGTTCTTC.